Listed below are T cell receptor beta chains from one sample, sequenced in a study of blood T cell repertoires in COVID-19. Clones were sequenced by immunoSEQ multiplex PCR, and TCRdb holds only the in-frame ones, with some missing. The top ten clones hold 0.94% of a sample with 250,000 to 350,000 clones, about nine tenths of them seen once. Sequenced material: peripheral blood. The source of these receptors is a woman in her forties who had recovered from COVID-19. CDR3s include the opening cysteine and the closing phenylalanine or tryptophan. The order of the fields is D gene, clone size, V gene, CDR3 length, J gene, CDR3 DNA, CDR3 protein. The D gene is left open where the match is weak. Some rows have no size entry. The others give once, few or many, or a class for an expanded clone.

D: TRBD2
size: -
V: TRBV6-6
length: 17
J: TRBJ2-7
DNA: TGTGCCAGCAGTCCGACTAGCGGGAGCCAATGGTACTACGAGCAGTACTTC
CDR3: CASSPTSGSQWYYEQYF

D: TRBD2
size: -
V: TRBV5-4
length: 17
J: TRBJ2-1
DNA: TGTGCCAGCAGCCAGGGACTAGCGGCACTCACCCACAATGAGCAGTTCTTC
CDR3: CASSQGLAALTHNEQFF

D: TRBD1
size: -
V: TRBV18
length: 15
J: TRBJ1-6
DNA: TGTGCCAGCACAAAGGACAGGAGGGATAATTCACCCCTCCACTTT
CDR3: CASTKDRRDNSPLHF

D: -
size: many
V: TRBV4-2
length: 16
J: TRBJ2-1
DNA: TGTGCCAGCAGCCAAGATCGAAGCGGGCCCTACAATGAGCAGTTCTTC
CDR3: CASSQDRSGPYNEQFF

D: -
size: -
V: TRBV24-1
length: 12
J: TRBJ2-5
DNA: TGTGCCACCAGTTACAACCAAGAGACCCAGTACTTC
CDR3: CATSYNQETQYF

D: -
size: -
V: TRBV27
length: 13
J: TRBJ2-5
DNA: TGTGCCAGCAGTCCAGTGTCCCCGGAGACCCAGTACTTC
CDR3: CASSPVSPETQYF

D: TRBD2
size: -
V: TRBV28
length: 13
J: TRBJ2-7
DNA: TGTGCCATCCTTCCGGGGGGACGCTACGAGCAGTACTTC
CDR3: CAILPGGRYEQYF

D: -
size: -
V: TRBV28
length: 15
J: TRBJ1-2
DNA: TGTGCCAGCAGTTTAGCAGGGATGAGGTCCTATGGCTACACCTTC
CDR3: CASSLAGMRSYGYTF

D: TRBD2
size: -
V: TRBV27
length: 14
J: TRBJ2-7
DNA: TGTGCCAGCAGCGTAGCGGGAGGGAACTACGAGCAGTACTTC
CDR3: CASSVAGGNYEQYF

D: -
size: -
V: TRBV9
length: 15
J: TRBJ1-5
DNA: TGTGCCAGCAGCGTAGGGGTTCAGGGAAATCAGCCCCAGCATTTT
CDR3: CASSVGVQGNQPQHF

D: TRBD1
size: -
V: TRBV14
length: 17
J: TRBJ1-3
DNA: TGTGCCAGCAGCCAAGACGTTTGGGACAGGGCGGCAAACACCATATATTTT
CDR3: CASSQDVWDRAANTIYF

D: -
size: once
V: TRBV4-1
length: 15
J: TRBJ2-5
DNA: TGCGCCAGCAGCCCGCATTTTGTGGGGAGAGAGACCCAGTACTTC
CDR3: CASSPHFVGRETQYF

D: TRBD2
size: -
V: TRBV7-2
length: 17
J: TRBJ2-5
DNA: TGTGCCAGCAGCACCTTCCTAGCGGGAGGGCCCGGAGAGACCCAGTACTTC
CDR3: CASSTFLAGGPGETQYF

D: TRBD2
size: -
V: TRBV7-2
length: 16
J: TRBJ2-1
DNA: TGTGCCAGCAGCTTAGTCCTAGCGGAGCCCCACAATGAGCAGTTCTTC
CDR3: CASSLVLAEPHNEQFF

D: TRBD1
size: -
V: TRBV10-3
length: 14
J: TRBJ2-7
DNA: TGTGCCATCAGTGCGGGACAGGGAATCCACGAGCAGTACTTC
CDR3: CAISAGQGIHEQYF

D: -
size: -
V: TRBV30
length: 13
J: TRBJ1-1
DNA: TGTGCCTGGAACCGGGGAGGAGTCACTGAAGCTTTCTTT
CDR3: CAWNRGGVTEAFF

D: TRBD2
size: -
V: TRBV19
length: 13
J: TRBJ2-7
DNA: TGTGCCAGTAGCCTAGCGGGATCCTACGAGCAGTACTTC
CDR3: CASSLAGSYEQYF

D: TRBD2
size: -
V: TRBV2
length: 15
J: TRBJ2-1
DNA: TGTGCCAGCAGTCCCTGGTTAGCGGGGTTCGGGGAGCAGTTCTTC
CDR3: CASSPWLAGFGEQFF

D: TRBD2
size: -
V: TRBV11-3
length: 20
J: TRBJ2-2
DNA: TGTGCCAGCAGCTCCGGACTAGCGGGAGTAATTGGGTCGAACACCGGGGAGCTGTTTTTT
CDR3: CASSSGLAGVIGSNTGELFF

D: TRBD2
size: -
V: TRBV4-1
length: 16
J: TRBJ2-1
DNA: TGCGCCAGCAGCCAAGAGACTAGCGGGAAATACAATGAGCAGTTCTTC
CDR3: CASSQETSGKYNEQFF

D: TRBD2
size: -
V: TRBV20-1
length: 15
J: TRBJ2-3
DNA: TGCAGTGCTAGTTTTCCGCGGGAGGGAACAGATACGCAGTATTTT
CDR3: CSASFPREGTDTQYF

D: TRBD1
size: -
V: TRBV24-1
length: 16
J: TRBJ2-1
DNA: TGTGCCACCAGTGATCTCGGGACAGGCCACGGGAATGAGCAGTTCTTC
CDR3: CATSDLGTGHGNEQFF

D: -
size: few
V: TRBV3-1/TRBV3-2
length: 15
J: TRBJ2-2
DNA: TGTGCCAGCAGCTTTTACACTAGAAACACCGGGGAGCTGTTTTTT
CDR3: CASSFYTRNTGELFF

D: TRBD2
size: -
V: TRBV7-3
length: 14
J: TRBJ2-1
DNA: TGTGCCAGCAGCCTAAGGGAGGGGAGTGATGAGCAGTTCTTC
CDR3: CASSLREGSDEQFF